Presented here are 27 T cell receptor beta chains from one specimen sequenced in a study of blood T cell repertoires in COVID-19. Assay: immunoSEQ multiplex PCR; the TCRdb copy retains only in-frame clones and omits some. This table has approximately 250,000 clones, under 95% appearing once. The sequenced sample consisted of PBMCs or T cells enriched from blood (not recorded which). The receptor set was obtained from a man in his forties or fifties who had been exposed to COVID-19.

The chain uses TRBV28 and TRBJ1-4; 7 bases are shared with TRBD1. Germline CDR1 and CDR2: MDHEN and SYDVKM. The CDR3 runs 14 residues. J was trimmed by 6 bases and V by 4 bases; bases with no gene match: 5. The CDR3 reads CASSSGQQHEKLFF. CDR3 DNA: TGTGCCAGCAGTTCGGGACAGCAGCATGAAAAACTGTTTTTT. Full variable domain (remainder filled in from reference TRBV28 and TRBJ1-4): DVKVTQSSRYLVKRTGEKVFLECVQDMDHENMFWYRQDPGLGLRLIYFSYDVKMKEKGDIPEGYSVSREKKERFSLILESASTNQTSMYLCASSSGQQHEKLFFGSGTQLSVL.

V and J are TRBV19 and TRBJ2-7, with TRBD1 matching 7 bases. Germline values: CDR1 LNHDA, CDR2 SQIVND (reference sequence). This CDR3 has 14 residues. Trimming at V came to 4 bases and at J to 4 bases, leaving 7 bases not matched to a gene. Here the CDR3 reads CASSNRGAKYEQYF. DNA of the CDR3: TGTGCCAGTAGTAACAGGGGAGCGAAGTACGAGCAGTACTTC.

Only one count was recorded for this clone. The chain employs TRBV29-1 and TRBJ2-1; 8 nucleotides align to TRBD2. V was pared by 7 bases and J by 7 bases, with 3 bases of the junction left unmatched. CDR3 length: 11 residues. The germline gives CDR1 SQVTM, CDR2 ANQGSEA. The CDR3 DNA is TGCAGCGGGCGGGAGGCGAATGAGCAGTTCTTC. Its translation: CSGREANEQFF.

The chain is built from TRBV18 and TRBJ2-2; tentatively, D is TRBD1 (6 bases). Germline assignment: CDR1 KGHSH and CDR2 LQKENI. CDR3 size: 17 residues. With 6 bases removed from V and 3 bases from J, the gap between germline ends came to 20 bases. The CDR3 sequence: CASSLQMGALDTGELFF. CDR3 nucleotide sequence: TGTGCCAGCTCGCTACAGATGGGGGCGTTGGACACCGGGGAGCTGTTTTTT.

The chain is built from TRBV19 and TRBJ1-1; no firm D call. This CDR3 spans 14 amino acids. The V gene's germline CDR1 is LNHDA and CDR2 SQIVND (reference sequence). V was cut by 4 bases and J by 4 bases, with 13 bases left in between. CDR3 loop: CASSTDRGGTEAFF. In nucleotides, the CDR3 is TGTGCCAGTAGTACGGACCGAGGAGGCACTGAAGCTTTCTTT.

This chain joins TRBV9 and TRBJ2-2; D not resolved. Trimming stripped 3 bases from V and 5 bases from J, with 11 bases between. Looked up from germline, CDR1 is SGDLS and CDR2 is YYNGEE. This CDR3 spans 14 amino acids. The CDR3 region is CASSATDITGELFF. DNA of the CDR3: TGTGCCAGCAGCGCCACAGACATAACCGGGGAGCTGTTTTTT.

This sequence joins TRBV18 and TRBJ2-5, with D hard to call. The CDR3 extends over 13 amino acids. The V end lost 2 bases, the J end lost 5 bases, and 9 bases lay between the germline ends. Per germline, CDR1 KGHSH and CDR2 LQKENI. The CDR3 region has the DNA TGTGCCAGCTCACCAGGGCCAGACGAGACCCAGTACTTC. Amino acids: CASSPGPDETQYF.

V is TRBV20-1 and J is TRBJ2-7, with D perhaps matching TRBD2 (6 bases). V shed 1 base and J shed 13 bases, with 14 bases lying between them. Germline CDR1 DFQATT, CDR2 SNEGSKA (reference sequence). CDR3 length: 11 amino acids. In DNA, the CDR3 is TGCAGTGCTAGAGTAGCGGACCTGCAATACTTC. This sequence encodes CSARVADLQYF.

The CDR3 is CASSKTGSEQYF. Here the CDR3 DNA reads TGTGCCAGCAGCAAGACAGGGTCCGAGCAGTACTTC. This chain links TRBV3-1 (or the pseudogene TRBV3-2) with TRBJ2-7, with 7 bases matching TRBD1. Germline V lookup: CDR1 LGHDT, CDR2 YNNKEL (reference sequence). The CDR3 runs to 12 residues. V dropped 5 bases and J dropped 6; count of bases not matched to a gene: 4.

This chain uses TRBV6-1 with TRBJ1-5; 8 bases agree with TRBD1. CDR1 MNHNS and CDR2 SASEGT come from the germline V gene. There are 15 residues in the CDR3. V lost 3 bases and J lost 7; bases outside the gene matches: 8. CDR3 loop: CASSERTGIVQPQHF. CDR3 bases: TGTGCCAGCAGTGAGAGGACAGGGATTGTACAGCCCCAGCATTTT.

This chain joins TRBV18 and TRBJ2-3; 11 nucleotides match TRBD1. Germline V gives CDR1 KGHSH, CDR2 LQKENI. The CDR3 contains 21 residues. The J segment lost 6 bases and the V segment lost 3 bases, leaving 23 bases of the junction unmatched. The CDR3 is CASSPKTTGTGGLMLVDTQYF. The CDR3 coding sequence is TGTGCCAGCTCACCCAAAACTACCGGGACAGGGGGTTTGATGTTAGTGGATACGCAGTATTTT.

The chain is built from TRBV19 and TRBJ2-7; 10 bases align to TRBD1. In germline, CDR1 is LNHDA, CDR2 SQIVND (reference sequence). CDR3 length: 14 amino acids. The trim removed 8 bases at V and 0 bases at J, leaving 4 bases unmatched. Here the CDR3 DNA reads TGTGCCAGTGGGAGGACAGGGGGCTCCTACGAGCAGTACTTC. It translates to CASGRTGGSYEQYF. Filled out from reference TRBV19 and TRBJ2-7, the complete variable domain reads DGGITQSPKYLFRKEGQNVTLSCEQNLNHDAMYWYRQDPGQGLRLIYYSQIVNDFQKGDIAEGYSVSREKKESFPLTVTSAQKNPTAFYLCASGRTGGSYEQYFGPGTRLTVT.

The chain joins TRBV10-3 to TRBJ1-6; D possibly corresponds to TRBD1 (6 bases). V gave up 5 bases and J gave up 10 bases, with 15 bases separating them. Germline-derived CDR1 and CDR2 are ENHRY and SYGVKD. This CDR3 is built from 14 residues. CDR3 coding DNA: TGTGCCATCAGTTCGACAGGTTGGAGCTCACCCCTCCACTTT. Residues: CAISSTGWSSPLHF.

This chain joins TRBV6-2 or TRBV6-3 and TRBJ2-7; 8 nucleotides match TRBD2. Germline CDR1 reads MNHEY; CDR2 reads SVGEGT. Unmatched junction bases numbered 14, after V lost 6 bases and J lost 4 bases. CDR3 length equals 16 residues. CDR3 DNA: TGTGCCAGCAGCTCAGTCACTAGCGGTAACTTTTACGAGCAGTACTTC. It translates to CASSSVTSGNFYEQYF.

The chain joins TRBV27 to TRBJ2-5; 9 nucleotides agree with TRBD2. The CDR3 sequence is 15 residues long. V was clipped by 3 bases and J by 5 bases; unmatched bases: 7. The germline gives CDR1 MNHEY, CDR2 SMNVEV (reference sequence). CDR3 sequence (DNA): TGTGCCAGCAGTTTTGTGGCTAGCGGGACGGAGACCCAGTACTTC. This gives the protein CASSFVASGTETQYF.

The rearrangement joins TRBV14 to TRBJ1-6; weak D call: TRBD1 (6 bases). Germline CDR1 reads SGHDN; CDR2 reads FVKESK. CDR3 length: 16 amino acids. V was clipped by 1 base and J by 10 bases, with 17 bases between them. For the CDR3, the DNA is TGTGCCAGCAGCCAAGCCCGCACAGGGCTTCGGTCACCCCTCCACTTT. This encodes CASSQARTGLRSPLHF.

This chain uses TRBV5-5 with TRBJ2-2, with D perhaps matching TRBD2 (5 bases). The germline V and J ends were trimmed by 3 bases and 11 bases, with 8 bases remaining between them. CDR1 and CDR2 from the germline V gene are SGHKS and YYEKEE (reference sequence). The CDR3 extends over 11 amino acids. The CDR3: CASSWTDELFF. CDR3 bases: TGTGCCAGCAGCTGGACTGATGAGCTGTTTTTT.

V usage is TRBV6-2 or TRBV6-3 and J usage is TRBJ2-1, with D unresolved. CDR3 length: 11 amino acids. CDR1 and CDR2 (germline): MNHEY, SVGEGT. V lost 6 bases and J 5 bases, leaving 5 bases between the germline ends. This CDR3 reads CASSENNEQFF. The CDR3 region has the DNA TGTGCCAGCAGCGAGAACAATGAGCAGTTCTTC.

This sequence joins TRBV7-9 and TRBJ2-3; 7 bases align to TRBD2. The germline V gene encodes CDR1 SEHNR and CDR2 FQNEAQ (reference sequence). Losses at the gene ends were 2 bases for V and 5 bases for J; bases not matched to a gene: 4. There are 14 residues in the CDR3. CDR3 region: CASSLLAAGDTQYF. The CDR3 nucleotides are TGTGCCAGCAGCTTACTAGCGGCCGGAGATACGCAGTATTTT. Drawing the rest from reference TRBV7-9 and TRBJ2-3, the complete variable domain is DTGVSQNPRHKITKRGQNVTFRCDPISEHNRLYWYRQTLGQGPEFLTYFQNEAQLEKSRLLSDRFSAERPKGSFSTLEIQRTEQGDSAMYLCASSLLAAGDTQYFGPGTRLTVL.

CDR3 nucleotides: TGTGCTAGTGCCGAGACCGTGGGGGCAAGGCCAGATACGCAGTATTTT. This codes for CASAETVGARPDTQYF. The genes are TRBV12-5 and TRBJ2-3, with D possibly being TRBD1 (6 bases). V lost 7 bases and J 4 bases, leaving 21 bases between the germline ends. Germline V gives CDR1 LGHNT, CDR2 FRNRAP. The CDR3 sequence is 16 residues long.

This chain links TRBV4-3 with TRBJ1-1; TRBD1 might be the D (5 bases). Deletions cut 1 base from V and 4 bases from J, with 16 bases between. The CDR3 consists of 16 residues. CDR1 is LGHNA, CDR2 YSLEER, per germline. The DNA of the CDR3 is TGCGCCAGCAGCCAAGTTCATGCAGGGTCGGGCACTGAAGCTTTCTTT. Translation gives CASSQVHAGSGTEAFF.

V usage is TRBV16 and J usage is TRBJ1-1; no clear D. CDR3 size: 15 residues. V was pared by 1 base and J by 3 bases, with 12 bases between. Germline V gene sequence: CDR1 KGHSY, CDR2 FQNENV. Written as DNA, the CDR3 is TGTGCCAGCAGCCAATTGGTCAGGATGGACACTGAAGCTTTCTTT. The encoded protein is CASSQLVRMDTEAFF. The whole variable domain, filled in from reference TRBV16 and TRBJ1-1, reads GEEVAQTPKHLVRGEGQKAKLYCAPIKGHSYVFWYQQVLKNEFKFLISFQNENVFDETGMPKERFSAKCLPNSPCSLEIQATKLEDSAVYFCASSQLVRMDTEAFFGQGTRLTVV.

V usage is TRBV21-1 and J usage is TRBJ2-7; the table gives TRBD2 as D, unverified against the DNA. TRBV21-1 is noted as a pseudogene. The CDR3 loop spans 14 amino acids. The CDR3 reads CASKTGGGPHEQYF. The CDR3 nucleotides are TGTGCCAGCAAAACGGGAGGAGGGCCTCACGAGCAGTACTTC.

This chain joins TRBV5-4 and TRBJ2-7; 7 bases are shared with TRBD1. The V and J ends lost 2 bases and 6 bases, in that order; junction bases with no gene match: 8. From germline, CDR1 is SGHNT and CDR2 YYREEE (reference sequence). The CDR3 extends over 14 amino acids. In DNA form, the CDR3 reads TGTGCCAGCAGCTTACGACAGGGATTCGGCGAGCAGTACTTC. Protein product: CASSLRQGFGEQYF.

This chain connects TRBV15 to TRBJ2-7, with a possible D match to TRBD2 (5 bases). Germline CDR1 and CDR2: LNHNV and YYDKDF (reference sequence). CDR3 size: 14 residues. V was pared by 2 bases and J by 2 bases, with 10 bases between. The CDR3 region is CATSRRTFPYEQYF. The CDR3 bases are TGTGCCACCAGCAGAAGGACTTTTCCCTACGAGCAGTACTTC.

V gene TRBV5-6 combines with J gene TRBJ1-2; D ambiguous. Germline-derived CDR1 and CDR2 are SGHDT and YYEEEE. The CDR3 totals 13 residues. V dropped 0 bases and J dropped 4 bases, with 7 bases sitting between them. Here the CDR3 reads CASSLAVSYGYTF. CDR3 coding DNA: TGTGCCAGCAGCTTGGCTGTCAGCTATGGCTACACCTTC.

The rearrangement links TRBV4-3 to TRBJ1-3; 7 positions agree with TRBD1. Germline values: CDR1 LGHNA, CDR2 YSLEER. J gave up 4 bases and V 1 base, and 1 base lay outside the gene matches. There are 14 residues in the CDR3. CDR3 region: CASSQVDRGNTIYF. DNA of the CDR3: TGCGCCAGCAGCCAAGTGGACAGGGGAAACACCATATATTTT.